These 18 T cell receptor beta chains originate from one sample sequenced in a study of blood T cell repertoires in COVID-19. Sequenced by immunoSEQ multiplex PCR; TCRdb stores in-frame clones only, minus some. The sample contains roughly 180,000 clones, roughly 85% of which appear only once. Source material: PBMCs or T cells enriched from blood (not recorded which). These receptors all come from a man in his 60s who had recovered from COVID-19.

This chain joins TRBV6-5 and TRBJ2-7; 13 nucleotides align to TRBD2. Germline V gene lookup returns CDR1 MNHEY and CDR2 SVGAGI. The CDR3 contains 15 residues. V gave up 2 bases and J gave up 2 bases; unmatched junction bases: 0. The CDR3 spells CASSYGLAGAYEQYF. The CDR3 DNA reads TGTGCCAGCAGTTACGGACTAGCGGGAGCCTACGAGCAGTACTTC.

The chain recombines TRBV2 with TRBJ1-6; TRBD1 might be the D (6 bases). The CDR3 extends over 14 amino acids. The V gene's germline CDR1 is SNHLY and CDR2 FYNNEI. Trimming pared 6 bases from V and 10 bases from J, leaving 16 bases between. CDR3 nucleotides: TGTGCCAGCAGAACCACCACAGGGTCCTCACCCCTCCACTTT. Residues: CASRTTTGSSPLHF.

Turning to this clone: In the same sample, other DNA sequences code for this CDR3. The chain links TRBV30 to TRBJ2-7; possibly TRBD1 for D (6 bases). V was pared by 4 bases and J by 1 base, with 8 bases between. Germline values: CDR1 GTSNPN, CDR2 SVGIG (reference sequence). This CDR3 has 12 amino acids. In nucleotides, the CDR3 is TGTGCCTGGAAACAGGGTTCCTACGAGCAGTACTTC. Its protein is CAWKQGSYEQYF.

In DNA, the CDR3 is TGTGCCAGCAGTTTAACGGAGGGGCCCGCAACTAATGAAAAACTGTTTTTT. Translating gives CASSLTEGPATNEKLFF. This sequence joins TRBV28 and TRBJ1-4, with D possibly matching TRBD1 (5 bases). V was shortened by 2 bases and J by 0 bases, with 13 bases between the two germline ends. Germline CDR1 is MDHEN and CDR2 is SYDVKM. The CDR3 sequence is 17 residues long.

In DNA, the CDR3 is TGCGCCAGCAGTCCGGGACTCAGCCCCTACGAGCAGTACTTC. This encodes CASSPGLSPYEQYF. V and J are TRBV10-2 and TRBJ2-7, with D maybe TRBD2 (6 bases). Trimming pared 5 bases from V and 2 bases from J, leaving 13 bases between. Germline V gives CDR1 WSHSY, CDR2 SAAADI. The CDR3 consists of 14 residues.

The chain is built from TRBV10-3 and TRBJ2-1; 10 nucleotides align to TRBD1. CDR1 is ENHRY and CDR2 is SYGVKD in the germline V gene. Losses at the gene ends were 4 bases for V and 5 bases for J; bases not matched to a gene: 2. This CDR3 is 14 amino acids long. The CDR3 protein is CAISGGQGNNEQFF. In DNA, the CDR3 is TGTGCCATCAGTGGGGGACAGGGGAACAATGAGCAGTTCTTC.

This clone has only a few counts. The rearrangement joins TRBV3-1 (or the pseudogene TRBV3-2) to TRBJ1-6, with no clear D. Germline V lookup: CDR1 LGHDT, CDR2 YNNKEL (reference sequence). V was shortened by 3 bases and J by 7 bases, with 16 bases between the two germline ends. The CDR3 extends over 16 amino acids. CDR3: CASSHKAAGINSPLHF. In nucleotides, the CDR3 is TGTGCCAGCAGCCACAAAGCGGCGGGAATAAATTCACCCCTCCACTTT.

The DNA of the CDR3 is TGCGCCAGCAGCTCCCTGACGACAGGGGTACCTTCGGCTGAAGCTTTCTTT. Its protein is CASSSLTTGVPSAEAFF. The genes are TRBV5-1 and TRBJ1-1; 8 positions match TRBD1. The CDR3 covers 17 residues. The junction had 16 bases not matched to a gene; V was cut back by 3 bases and J by 6 bases. CDR1 and CDR2 (germline): SGHRS, YFSETQ.

The chain has TRBV5-6 and TRBJ2-4; D might be TRBD2 (5 bases). V shed 1 base and J shed 3 bases, with 11 bases lying between them. This CDR3 has 15 amino acids. Germline loops: CDR1 SGHDT, CDR2 YYEEEE. Here the CDR3 DNA reads TGTGCCAGCAGCTTGCTGCGGACTCTCAAAAACATTCAGTACTTC. Translating gives CASSLLRTLKNIQYF.

The gene calls are TRBV18 and TRBJ2-2, with TRBD1 matching over 8 bases. V shed 2 bases and J 5 bases; nucleotides not matched to a gene: 4. Germline-derived CDR1 and CDR2 are KGHSH and LQKENI. The CDR3 totals 15 residues. CDR3 bases: TGTGCCAGCTCACCAAGGACAGGGCTTACCGGGGAGCTGTTTTTT. Its translation is CASSPRTGLTGELFF.

The chain uses TRBV6-1 and TRBJ1-1; 8 positions match TRBD1. With V trimmed by 0 bases and J by 4 bases, 13 bases remained unmatched. Germline CDR1 MNHNS, CDR2 SASEGT. CDR3 length: 18 amino acids. This chain's CDR3 is CASSEAPYGQGSSTEAFF. Written as DNA, the CDR3 is TGTGCCAGCAGTGAAGCGCCCTACGGACAGGGTTCGTCCACTGAAGCTTTCTTT.

Only one count was recorded for this clone. The V gene is TRBV5-4, the J gene TRBJ1-5, with 7 bases lining up with TRBD1. Unmatched junction bases numbered 9, after V lost 4 bases and J lost 11 bases. The CDR3 runs to 13 residues. Germline V gene data show CDR1 as SGHNT and CDR2 as YYREEE (reference sequence). The CDR3 nucleotides are TGTGCCAGCAGCCACCGGGACAGTGGGGCCCAGCATTTT. This sequence encodes CASSHRDSGAQHF.

The chain has TRBV2 and TRBJ2-3; a possible D gene is TRBD2 (6 bases). V gave up 4 bases and J gave up 1 base, with 9 bases separating them. Germline assignment: CDR1 SNHLY and CDR2 FYNNEI. This CDR3 spans 14 amino acids. The CDR3: CASSAGEGTDTQYF. DNA for the CDR3: TGTGCCAGCAGTGCGGGGGAAGGCACAGATACGCAGTATTTT.

The rearrangement uses TRBV5-1 and TRBJ1-1; D call uncertain. Germline CDR1 reads SGHRS; CDR2 reads YFSETQ. Trimming took off 5 bases at V and 2 bases at J, with 10 bases between the two ends. CDR3 length: 13 residues. The CDR3 sequence is CASRSTANTEAFF. The CDR3 region has the DNA TGCGCCAGCAGAAGTACAGCAAACACTGAAGCTTTCTTT.

V and J are TRBV28 and TRBJ2-7, with TRBD2 identical over 7 bases. Germline CDR1 reads MDHEN; CDR2 reads SYDVKM. After removal of 5 bases from V and 2 bases from J, the junction contained 9 bases not matched to a gene. The CDR3 covers 15 residues. The DNA for the CDR3 is TGTGCCAGCAGTCCCCCGGGGAGGGGCACCTACGAGCAGTACTTC. The encoded protein is CASSPPGRGTYEQYF.

This clone was seen ten or more times. The chain has TRBV10-3 and TRBJ1-2, with TRBD1 identical over 7 bases. The CDR3 is made up of 15 amino acids. With V trimmed by 3 bases and J by 1 base, 5 bases remained unmatched. Germline V gene data show CDR1 as ENHRY and CDR2 as SYGVKD. In DNA form, the CDR3 reads TGTGCCATCAGTGAAACAGGGGAGATTAACTATGGCTACACCTTC. Translating it yields CAISETGEINYGYTF.

A remark on this clone: This likely comes from a read error, as the CDR3 has no conserved phenylalanine or tryptophan at its end. No DNA is shown, since the ends of the CDR3 on it are uncertain; the CDR3 is the one TCRdb lists. V is TRBV28 and J is TRBJ2-4; no check of the table's D call, TRBD1, against the DNA was made. CDR1 is MDHEN and CDR2 is SYDVKM in the germline V gene. The CDR3 spans 12 residues, counting both ends. Here the CDR3 reads CASSLGTGGPIL.

This clone was found many times. The J gene is TRBJ1-1, the V gene TRBV7-6; tentative D call: TRBD1 (5 bases). This CDR3 comprises 16 residues. The V and J ends lost 6 bases and 2 bases respectively, with 19 bases between them. Germline loops: CDR1 SGHVS, CDR2 FNYEAQ. CDR3 loop: CASSLRAGRVNTEAFF. The CDR3 nucleotides are TGTGCCAGCAGTCTAAGAGCGGGCAGGGTAAACACTGAAGCTTTCTTT.